This T cell receptor (beta chain) appears in the sequencing data of a study of Graves' ophthalmopathy and Graves' hyperthyroidism (dated by TCRdb to the late 2010s). Notes on the research overall: Peripheral blood samples were taken at the time of initial diagnosis, before any treatment was given. The study used signatures of the TCR beta repertoire to tell Graves' ophthalmopathy apart from Graves' hyperthyroidism and to predict which patients would progress to ophthalmopathy. In total, around 140 blood samples were TCR-sequenced: approximately 42 ophthalmopathy, 80 or so hyperthyroidism and roughly 17 hyperthyroidism-to-ophthalmopathy patients. To explore V-J signatures that distinguish ophthalmopathy from hyperthyroidism, a discovery set of 95 to 100 patients was enrolled, made up of roughly 41 with ophthalmopathy and 55 to 65 with stable hyperthyroidism. An independent validation cohort was composed of fewer than 20 hyperthyroidism patients and around 15 patients who later progressed from hyperthyroidism to ophthalmopathy. In about 6 hyperthyroidism patients, the T-cell repertoire of thyroid tissue was compared with the T-cell repertoire of blood. Once sampling was done, hyperthyroidism patients were given methimazole at a starting dose of 30 mg daily, while ophthalmopathy patients were given high-dose intravenous methylprednisolone. What the authors observed across the whole study: Among expanded thyroid clonotypes with frequency above 0.001, most also showed up in blood, which suggests that blood repertoires may reflect the thyroid immune response. In validation, the model predicted ophthalmopathy progression with 55% to 71% sensitivity and approximately 75% specificity; approximately 12 predicted patients were CT-confirmed with GO in a median of approximately 6.2 months. Sample size was not statistically predetermined, and group allocation was not concealed from the investigators. Ophthalmopathy was separated from stable hyperthyroidism by the 13-signature model with about 89% sensitivity and around 81% specificity in cross-validation and with 80%/75% in the test set.

V sheds 3 bases and J sheds 6 bases, leaving 13 bases between their ends. Taken from cysteine to phenylalanine, the CDR3 has 14 residues. Only the CDR3 part of the read is kept: 42 bases, read in frame from the first base. As encoded in the germline V gene, CDR1 is KGHDR while CDR2 is SFDVKD. The ophthalmopathy patients had moderately to severely active disease, with a Clinical Activity Score of 3 or higher, a NOSPECS grade of 4 or higher, and a disease duration of less than 3 months. Patients with other autoimmune diseases, uncontrolled infections, pregnancy or lactation were excluded. Clinical symptoms, serum thyroxine, TRAb, thyroid ultrasound and orbital computed tomography were used for diagnosis. Using Ficoll-Paque density gradient centrifugation, PBMCs were isolated from 10 ml of fresh peripheral blood. Total RNA was extracted with Trizol reagent and quality-checked on an Agilent 2100 Bioanalyzer.

TCR beta CDR3 regions were amplified from RNA transcripts for repertoire sequencing. The first round of RT-PCR was done with HTBI primers and the Qiagen OneStep RT-PCR kit, and was followed by a second round of multiplex PCR, then size selection and purification. Sequencing of the libraries was carried out on an Illumina HiSeq2000 in paired-end mode with 100 bp reads. The authors' pipeline ran thus. SOAPnuke was used to process the reads, throwing out any read that had adapters, had uncalled bases, had a mean Phred below 15, or lacked an exact constant-primer or identifier match. COPE v1.2.5 was used to merge high-quality paired reads. Unique nucleotide sequences were defined as clonotypes and aligned to IMGT TRB V, D and J references using MiTCR v1.1. The analysis was limited to V-J combinations with a frequency above 0.0001, which together covered just over 98% of the repertoires. For each V-J combination, a TCR clonal expansion and chaos score was defined as F50 clonal expansion divided by the chaos observed in the TCRdist matrix. Welch's t-statistics and random forest were used to narrow the features down to around 12 V-J combinations, which were then fed into a naive Bayes classifier. The Morisita-Horn index was used to measure how similar the thyroid and blood repertoires were. Starting from the raw public reads, TCRdb applied fastp trimming at Q25, assembled clones with MiXCR and retained in-frame beta chains. Every CDR3 protein is listed once, alongside the most common genes and DNA of its rows. These V and J calls originate from TCRdb's pipeline instead of the authors' own analysis. The sample yields 600,000 to 700,000 distinct CDR3 sequences; just over 40% were counted once. The ten largest clones represent 3% to 4% of the sample.

This clonotype occurred many times. Its antigen remains unidentified. No much larger clonotype is one base removed from it; base qualities were not supplied. The chain employs TRBV24-1 and TRBJ1-2; tentative D gene TRBD1, with 5 bases matching. The sample taken for sequencing was peripheral blood. The receptor comes from an adult man with Graves' ophthalmopathy. The DNA sequence is TGTGCCACCAGTGATGGACGGGGGTTAGATGGCTACACCTTC. The resulting protein is CATSDGRGLDGYTF.